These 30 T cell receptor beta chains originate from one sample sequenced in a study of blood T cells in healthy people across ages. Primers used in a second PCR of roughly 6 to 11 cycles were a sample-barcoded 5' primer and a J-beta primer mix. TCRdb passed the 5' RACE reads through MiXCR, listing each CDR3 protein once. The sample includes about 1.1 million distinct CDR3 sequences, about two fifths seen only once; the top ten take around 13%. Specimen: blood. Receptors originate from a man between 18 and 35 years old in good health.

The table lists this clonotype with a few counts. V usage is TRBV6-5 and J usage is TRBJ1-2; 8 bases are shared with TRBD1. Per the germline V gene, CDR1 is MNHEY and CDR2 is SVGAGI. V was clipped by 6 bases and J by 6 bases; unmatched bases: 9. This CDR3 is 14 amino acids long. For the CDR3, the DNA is TGTGCCAGCAGGTCCAGGGGGCTGAGGGATGGCTACACCTTC. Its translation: CASRSRGLRDGYTF.

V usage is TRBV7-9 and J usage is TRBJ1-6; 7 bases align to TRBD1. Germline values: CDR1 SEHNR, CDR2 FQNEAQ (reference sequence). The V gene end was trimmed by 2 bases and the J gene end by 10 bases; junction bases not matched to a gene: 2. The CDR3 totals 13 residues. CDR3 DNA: TGTGCCAGCAGCTTACAGGGGGTCTCACCCCTCCACTTT. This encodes CASSLQGVSPLHF.

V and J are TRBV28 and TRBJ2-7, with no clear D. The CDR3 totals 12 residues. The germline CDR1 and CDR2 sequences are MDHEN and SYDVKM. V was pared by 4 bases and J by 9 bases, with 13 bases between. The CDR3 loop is CASSSELSGQYF. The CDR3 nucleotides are TGTGCCAGCAGTTCTGAACTCTCCGGGCAGTACTTC.

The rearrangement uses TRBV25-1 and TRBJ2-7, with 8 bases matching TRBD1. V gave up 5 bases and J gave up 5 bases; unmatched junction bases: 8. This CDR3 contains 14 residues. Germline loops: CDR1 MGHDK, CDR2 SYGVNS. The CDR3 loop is CASSPSDRDHEQYF. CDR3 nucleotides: TGTGCCAGCAGTCCCTCGGACAGGGACCACGAGCAGTACTTC.

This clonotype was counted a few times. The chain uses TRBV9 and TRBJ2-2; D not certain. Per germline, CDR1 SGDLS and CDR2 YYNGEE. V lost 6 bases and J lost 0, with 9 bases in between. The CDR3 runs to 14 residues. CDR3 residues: CASTYGANTGELFF. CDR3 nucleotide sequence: TGTGCCAGCACGTATGGGGCGAACACCGGGGAGCTGTTTTTT. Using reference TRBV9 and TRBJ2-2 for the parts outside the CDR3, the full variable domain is DSGVTQTPKHLITATGQRVTLRCSPRSGDLSVYWYQQSLDQGLQFLIQYYNGEERAKGNILERFSAQQFPDLHSELNLSSLELGDSALYFCASTYGANTGELFFGEGSRLTVL.

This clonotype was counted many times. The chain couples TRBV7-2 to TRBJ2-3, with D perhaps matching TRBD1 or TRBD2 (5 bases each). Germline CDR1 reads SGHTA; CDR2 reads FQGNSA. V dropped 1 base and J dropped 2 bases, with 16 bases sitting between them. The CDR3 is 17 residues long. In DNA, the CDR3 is TGTGCCAGCAGCTTAGAGTTCCGAGGGACGTCCACAGATACGCAGTATTTT. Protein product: CASSLEFRGTSTDTQYF.

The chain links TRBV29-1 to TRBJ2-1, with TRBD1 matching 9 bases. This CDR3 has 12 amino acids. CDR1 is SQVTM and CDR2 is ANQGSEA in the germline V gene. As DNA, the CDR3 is TGCATCGGCCCGACAGGGGGGAATGAGCAGTTCTTC. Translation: CIGPTGGNEQFF.

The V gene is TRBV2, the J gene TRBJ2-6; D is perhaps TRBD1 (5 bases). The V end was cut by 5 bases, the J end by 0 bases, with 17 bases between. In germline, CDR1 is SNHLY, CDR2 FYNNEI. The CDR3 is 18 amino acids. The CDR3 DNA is TGTGCCAGCAGTCCCGAAAGGGGCGGCGTCTCTGGGGCCAACGTCCTGACTTTC. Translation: CASSPERGGVSGANVLTF.

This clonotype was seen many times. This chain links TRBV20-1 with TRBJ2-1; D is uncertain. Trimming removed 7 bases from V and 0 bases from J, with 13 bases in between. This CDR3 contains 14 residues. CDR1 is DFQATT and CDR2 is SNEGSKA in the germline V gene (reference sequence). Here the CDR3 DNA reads TGCAGTGTCCGGAACCGAAGCTCCTACAATGAGCAGTTCTTC. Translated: CSVRNRSSYNEQFF.

CDR3 amino acids: CASIAGLPPEQYF. The CDR3 DNA sequence: TGTGCCAGCATAGCGGGACTTCCACCTGAGCAGTACTTC. The J gene is TRBJ2-5, the V gene TRBV6-1; TRBD2 matches 8 bases. This CDR3 comprises 13 residues. CDR1 MNHNS and CDR2 SASEGT come from the germline V gene. V shed 7 bases, J shed 11 bases, and the junction held 12 bases outside the gene matches.

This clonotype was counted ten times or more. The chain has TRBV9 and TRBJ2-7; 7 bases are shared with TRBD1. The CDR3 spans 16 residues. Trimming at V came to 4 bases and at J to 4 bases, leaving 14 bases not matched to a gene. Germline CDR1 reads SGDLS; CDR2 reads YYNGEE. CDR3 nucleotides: TGTGCCAGCAGCCCGCGACAGGGACGTTCAGTTTACGAGCAGTACTTC. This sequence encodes CASSPRQGRSVYEQYF.

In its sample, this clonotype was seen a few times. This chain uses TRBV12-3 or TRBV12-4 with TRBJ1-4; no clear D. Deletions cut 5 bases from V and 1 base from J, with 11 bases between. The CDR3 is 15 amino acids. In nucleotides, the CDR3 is TGTGCCAGCAGTCAGGCAGAAGGAACTAATGAAAAACTGTTTTTT. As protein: CASSQAEGTNEKLFF.

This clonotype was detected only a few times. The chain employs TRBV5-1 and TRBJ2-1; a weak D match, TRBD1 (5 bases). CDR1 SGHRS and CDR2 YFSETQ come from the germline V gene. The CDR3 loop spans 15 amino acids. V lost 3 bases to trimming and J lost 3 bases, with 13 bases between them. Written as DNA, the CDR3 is TGCGCCAGCAGCTCGACAAGGGGATTCTACAATGAGCAGTTCTTC. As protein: CASSSTRGFYNEQFF.

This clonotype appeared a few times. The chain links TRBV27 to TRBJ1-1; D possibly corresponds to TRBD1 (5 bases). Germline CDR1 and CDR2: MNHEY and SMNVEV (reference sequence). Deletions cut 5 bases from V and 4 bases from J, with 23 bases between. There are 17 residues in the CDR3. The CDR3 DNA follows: TGTGCCAGCAGTCCTATCTCCACGGGACTCAGGGTCACTGAAGCTTTCTTT. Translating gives CASSPISTGLRVTEAFF.

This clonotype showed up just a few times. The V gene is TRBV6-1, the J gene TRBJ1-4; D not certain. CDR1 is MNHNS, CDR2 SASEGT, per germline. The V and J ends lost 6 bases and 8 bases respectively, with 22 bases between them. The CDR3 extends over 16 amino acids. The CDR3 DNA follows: TGTGCCAGCAGCGCGGATGTCGACAAAAAATACGAAAAACTGTTTTTT. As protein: CASSADVDKKYEKLFF.

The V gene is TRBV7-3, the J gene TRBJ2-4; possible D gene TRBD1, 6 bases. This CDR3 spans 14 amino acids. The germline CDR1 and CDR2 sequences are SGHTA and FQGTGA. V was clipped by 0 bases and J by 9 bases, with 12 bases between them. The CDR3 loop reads CASSLTWTDGIQYF. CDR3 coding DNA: TGTGCCAGCAGCTTAACGTGGACAGATGGCATTCAGTACTTC.

The CDR3 nucleotides are TGTGCCAGCAGCTTAGGAGGACAGGGGGTTCAGCCCCAGCATTTT. Encoded protein: CASSLGGQGVQPQHF. This sequence joins TRBV7-2 and TRBJ1-5, with 10 bases that match TRBD1. V trimming: 1 base; J trimming: 6 bases; junction bases outside the gene matches: 3. This CDR3 has 15 residues. The V gene's germline CDR1 is SGHTA and CDR2 FQGNSA.

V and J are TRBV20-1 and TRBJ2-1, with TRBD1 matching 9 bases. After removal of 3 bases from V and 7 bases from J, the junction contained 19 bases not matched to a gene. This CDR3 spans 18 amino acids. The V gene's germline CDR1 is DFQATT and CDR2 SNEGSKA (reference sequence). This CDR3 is CSARPPGQGISSENEQFF. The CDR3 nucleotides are TGCAGTGCTAGGCCACCGGGACAGGGTATCAGTAGTGAGAATGAGCAGTTCTTC.

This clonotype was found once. CDR3 protein: CASSRDRGQFRQYF. In DNA, the CDR3 is TGTGCCAGCAGCCGGGACAGGGGTCAATTTCGGCAGTACTTC. The gene calls are TRBV11-2 and TRBJ2-7, with 10 bases identical to TRBD1. Trimming removed 5 bases from V and 9 bases from J; junction bases left unmatched: 10. CDR1 and CDR2 (germline): SGHAT, FQNNGV. The CDR3 is made up of 14 amino acids.

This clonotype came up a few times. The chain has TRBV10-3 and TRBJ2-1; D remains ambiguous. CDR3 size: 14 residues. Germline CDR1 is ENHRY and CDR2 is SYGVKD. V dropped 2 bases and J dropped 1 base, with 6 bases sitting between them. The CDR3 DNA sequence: TGTGCCATCAGTGAGGATATTTCCTACAATGAGCAGTTCTTC. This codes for CAISEDISYNEQFF.

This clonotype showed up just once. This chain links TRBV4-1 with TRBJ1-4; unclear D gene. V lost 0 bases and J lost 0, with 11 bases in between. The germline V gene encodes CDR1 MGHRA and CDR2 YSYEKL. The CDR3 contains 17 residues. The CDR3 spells CASSQDTMGPTNEKLFF. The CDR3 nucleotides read TGCGCCAGCAGCCAAGATACCATGGGCCCAACTAATGAAAAACTGTTTTTT.

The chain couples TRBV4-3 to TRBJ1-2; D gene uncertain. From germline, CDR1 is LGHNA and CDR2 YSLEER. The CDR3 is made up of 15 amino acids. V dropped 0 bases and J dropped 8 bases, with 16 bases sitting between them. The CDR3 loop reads CASSQDAGFGSGYTF. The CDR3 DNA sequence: TGCGCCAGCAGCCAAGATGCAGGTTTTGGGTCAGGCTACACCTTC.

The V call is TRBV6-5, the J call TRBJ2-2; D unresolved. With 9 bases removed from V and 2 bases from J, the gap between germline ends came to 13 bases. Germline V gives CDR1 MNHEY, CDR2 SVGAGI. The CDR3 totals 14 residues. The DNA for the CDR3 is TGTGCCAGTCAACCACGGGTCAACACCGGGGAGCTGTTTTTT. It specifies CASQPRVNTGELFF.

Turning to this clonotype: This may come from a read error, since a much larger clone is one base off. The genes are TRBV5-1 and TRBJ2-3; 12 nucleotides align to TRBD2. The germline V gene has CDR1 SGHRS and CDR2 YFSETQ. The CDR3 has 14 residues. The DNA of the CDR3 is TGCGTCAGCGGACTAGCGGGAAGCACAGATACGCAGTATTTT. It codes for CVSGLAGSTDTQYF.

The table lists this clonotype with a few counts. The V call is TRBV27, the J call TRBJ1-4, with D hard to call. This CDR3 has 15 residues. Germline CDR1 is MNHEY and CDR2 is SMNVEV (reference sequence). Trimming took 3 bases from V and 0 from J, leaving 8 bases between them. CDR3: CASSFRAATNEKLFF. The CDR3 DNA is TGTGCCAGCAGTTTTAGGGCAGCAACTAATGAAAAACTGTTTTTT.

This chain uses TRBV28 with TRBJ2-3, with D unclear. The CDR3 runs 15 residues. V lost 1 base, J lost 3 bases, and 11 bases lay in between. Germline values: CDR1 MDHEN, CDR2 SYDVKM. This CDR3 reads CASSLSLIRTDTQYF. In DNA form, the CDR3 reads TGTGCCAGCAGTTTATCACTTATCCGAACAGATACGCAGTATTTT.

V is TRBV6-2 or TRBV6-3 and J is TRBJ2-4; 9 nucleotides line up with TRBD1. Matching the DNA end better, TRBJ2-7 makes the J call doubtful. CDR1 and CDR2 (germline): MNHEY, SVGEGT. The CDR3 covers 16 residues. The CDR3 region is CASSYSNRQGDHEQYF. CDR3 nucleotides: TGTGCCAGCAGTTACTCGAACAGACAGGGGGACCACGAGCAGTACTTC.

The CDR3 DNA is TGCGCCAGCAGCCAAGAACGGGGGAGCACTGAAGCTTTCTTT. It codes for CASSQERGSTEAFF. The rearrangement joins TRBV4-1 to TRBJ1-1, with a possible D match to TRBD1 (5 bases). V lost 0 bases, J lost 4 bases, and 9 bases lay in between. The CDR3 sequence is 14 residues long. The germline gives CDR1 MGHRA, CDR2 YSYEKL.

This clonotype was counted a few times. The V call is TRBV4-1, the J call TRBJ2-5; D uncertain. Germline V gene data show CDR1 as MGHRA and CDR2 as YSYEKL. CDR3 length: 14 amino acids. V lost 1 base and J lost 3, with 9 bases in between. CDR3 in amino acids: CASSQVPWEETQYF. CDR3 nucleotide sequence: TGCGCCAGCAGCCAAGTACCATGGGAAGAGACCCAGTACTTC.

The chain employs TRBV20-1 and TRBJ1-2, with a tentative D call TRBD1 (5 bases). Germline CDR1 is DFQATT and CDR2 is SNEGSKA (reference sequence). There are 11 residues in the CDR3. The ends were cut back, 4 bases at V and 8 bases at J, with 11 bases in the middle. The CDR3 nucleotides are TGCAGTGCTACGGGGGTGGGAGGCTACACCTTC. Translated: CSATGVGGYTF.